The TCR beta chain under discussion was sequenced for a study of T-cell reconstitution after alpha-beta-depleted transplantation in children (dated by TCRdb to about 2016). About the full investigation: Using TCR repertoire profiling, the study quantitatively followed how T-cell immune reconstitution unfolded in children after TCRalphabeta/CD19-depleted allogeneic hematopoietic cell transplantation. Here is what the overall study found, with its caveats: The high TCRbeta diversity at day 60 in some patients was ascribed to recipient T cells and intrathymic progenitors that had survived conditioning. The frequencies of hyperexpanded clones fell over the following months, and after one year, T-cell counts and TCRbeta diversity were mostly attributed to newly produced T cells. The apparently early alphabetaT-cell count recovery about two months after transplant was reportedly dependent on only several hundred rapidly expanded clones derived from non-depleted graft cells.

The protocol used for the library was PCR. The sequencing machine was an Illumina HiSeq 2500. TCR libraries were prepared with molecular barcoding, using unique molecular identifiers to normalize TCRbeta repertoire quantification. The public sequencing data were trimmed at Q25 with fastp and processed into clonotypes with MiXCR by TCRdb, which kept only in-frame beta chains. Identical CDR3 protein sequences are pooled into one entry, listed with their most common genes and DNA. Across this sample there are hundreds of thousands of distinct CDR3 sequences, with about 25% seen only once. The leading ten clones occupy 2.6% of the sample. As regards this clonotype: Its antigen remains unidentified. Within one base of it there is no much larger clone, and no base qualities were kept.

The CDR3 covers 15 residues, taking in both the cysteine and the phenylalanine. Of the read, only the CDR3 DNA is kept; its 45 bases are in frame from base 1. Trimming takes 2 bases from V and 7 bases from J, and the germline ends sit 18 bases apart. The germline V gene encodes CDR1 MDHEN and CDR2 SYDVKM. The sample's treatment or condition label is to be understood as: allogeneic hematopoietic cell transplantation with graft depleted of TCRalphabeta T cells and CD19 B cells. The children who served as transplant recipients had been given grafts of TCRalphabeta/CD19-depleted allogeneic hematopoietic cells.

The TCR originated in a girl aged 2-10 years with Fanconi anemia, due to receive a stem cell transplant. The sequenced sample was PBMCs, obtained before TCRalphabeta/CD19-depleted stem cell transplant. Recombination connected TRBV28 to TRBJ2-7; D gene: possibly TRBD2, on 5 matching bases. CDR3 region: CASSLRPRAGGEQYF. The DNA is TGTGCCAGCAGTTTACGCCCCCGGGCAGGAGGAGAGCAGTACTTC.